This T cell receptor beta chain was sequenced for a study of radiation and T cells in renal cell carcinoma. TCRdb's table, derived via immunoSEQ multiplex PCR, lists solely in-frame clones and lacks some. The sample carries over 90,000 clones, 80% to 90% recorded once. Comment on this clone: The target antigen is unknown.

Documented time point: blood 4 weeks post-SBRT, at nephrectomy. This sample's treatment: 15 Gy SBRT to primary tumor, nephrectomy 4 weeks later. Nephrectomy followed 15 Gy stereotactic body radiation by 4 weeks. Serial blood draws occurred at baseline and 2 and 4 weeks post-SBRT. This renal cell carcinoma was of the clear cell type. Findings and caveats of the study: From baseline, blood top tumor clonotypes peaked at 2 weeks post-radiation.

The sample was blood, taken from a patient whose treatment included radiotherapy and nephrectomy. The receptor's source is a man between 60 and 70 years old with renal cell carcinoma.

CDR3 in amino acids: CASSPQAGSNTGELFF. CDR3 bases: TGTGCCAGCAGCCCCCAAGCGGGTTCAAACACCGGGGAGCTGTTTTTT. This chain uses TRBV7-6 with TRBJ2-2, with a weak D call TRBD2 (6 bases). The CDR3 spans 16 residues. V was trimmed by 5 bases and J by 2 bases, leaving 15 bases between them. Germline-derived CDR1 and CDR2 are SGHVS and FNYEAQ.